Listed here are 32 T cell receptor beta chains from one sample, sequenced in a study of blood T cell repertoires in COVID-19. Profiled with immunoSEQ multiplex PCR; TCRdb holds only in-frame clones, not every one. The data show more than 200,000 clones, with 85% to 90% seen just once and roughly 12% held by the top ten. Input material: peripheral blood. These receptors were obtained from a man between 45 and 60 years old with COVID-19, enrolled during active disease.

The chain employs TRBV18 and TRBJ2-7; D might be TRBD1 (6 bases). V shed 2 bases and J shed 5 bases, with 13 bases lying between them. Looked up from germline, CDR1 is KGHSH and CDR2 is LQKENI. CDR3 length: 14 amino acids. The CDR3 reads CASSPRQPGDEQYF. The CDR3, as DNA: TGTGCCAGCTCACCAAGGCAGCCAGGGGACGAGCAGTACTTC.

J is TRBJ1-5 and V is TRBV4-1; 10 bases match TRBD1. This CDR3 has 17 amino acids. V shed 1 base and J 0 bases; nucleotides not matched to a gene: 3. CDR1 and CDR2 (germline): MGHRA, YSYEKL. The CDR3 region has the DNA TGCGCCAGCAGCCAAGGGACAGGGGGAGATAGCAATCAGCCCCAGCATTTT. It translates to CASSQGTGGDSNQPQHF.

This chain's CDR3 is CASGGTKSSGNTIYF. DNA for the CDR3: TGTGCCAGTGGGGGCACTAAAAGCTCTGGAAACACCATATATTTT. The chain uses TRBV28 and TRBJ1-3, with D possibly matching TRBD1 (6 bases). Per germline, CDR1 MDHEN and CDR2 SYDVKM. The CDR3 consists of 15 residues. Between the trimmed V and J ends, which lost 9 bases and 0 bases, there was a span of 15 bases.

The chain uses TRBV9 and TRBJ1-3; no clear D. Trimming stripped 4 bases from V and 0 bases from J, with 8 bases between. The CDR3 is 14 residues long. Germline values: CDR1 SGDLS, CDR2 YYNGEE. The CDR3 spells CASSPTTSGNTIYF. The DNA of the CDR3 is TGTGCCAGCAGCCCCACAACCTCTGGAAACACCATATATTTT.

This rearrangement joins TRBV15 to TRBJ2-1; no clear D gene. CDR1 and CDR2 from the germline V gene are LNHNV and YYDKDF (reference sequence). Trimming shortened V by 1 base and J by 4 bases, and 8 bases separated the two germline ends. The length of the CDR3 is 14 residues. CDR3 in amino acids: CATSRVLLYNEQFF. CDR3 in DNA: TGTGCCACCAGCAGAGTCCTATTATACAATGAGCAGTTCTTC.

This chain uses TRBV10-1 with TRBJ2-5; D not certain. Germline CDR1 and CDR2: WNHNN and SYGVQD (reference sequence). The germline V and J ends were trimmed by 3 bases and 2 bases, with 7 bases remaining between them. CDR3 length equals 13 residues. The CDR3 loop reads CASSDGQQETQYF. As DNA, the CDR3 is TGCGCCAGCAGTGATGGGCAGCAAGAGACCCAGTACTTC.

This clone was observed once. In DNA form, the CDR3 reads TGTGCCACCCCAGCTTTCGGGACAGGTAATCAGCCCCAGCATTTT. Its translation: CATPAFGTGNQPQHF. The chain links TRBV5-6 to TRBJ1-5, with 8 bases that match TRBD1. The CDR3 covers 15 residues. The germline V gene has CDR1 SGHDT and CDR2 YYEEEE. With 9 bases clipped from V and 4 bases from J, the junction kept 12 bases outside the gene matches.

The rearrangement uses TRBV29-1 and TRBJ2-5; 10 bases match TRBD2. Germline-derived CDR1 and CDR2 are SQVTM and ANQGSEA. This CDR3 is 15 amino acids long. V was pared by 2 bases and J by 1 base, with 4 bases of the junction left unmatched. The CDR3 sequence is CSVEWASGSQETQYF. The CDR3 nucleotides are TGCAGCGTTGAATGGGCTAGCGGGAGCCAAGAGACCCAGTACTTC.

The V gene is TRBV24-1, the J gene TRBJ1-1; 7 nucleotides match TRBD1. V gave up 8 bases and J gave up 2 bases; unmatched junction bases: 4. CDR1 is KGHDR, CDR2 SFDVKD, per germline. The CDR3 sequence is 13 residues long. CDR3 protein: CATTGGSNTEAFF. The CDR3 nucleotides are TGTGCCACCACAGGGGGGTCCAACACTGAAGCTTTCTTT.

This clone was observed a single time. The V and J genes are TRBV12-3 or TRBV12-4 and TRBJ2-5, with 8 bases aligning to TRBD1. The CDR3 has 12 residues. Unmatched junction bases numbered 5, after V lost 9 bases and J lost 5 bases. The CDR3, as DNA: TGTGCCAGTCGACAGGGGCGGGAGACCCAGTACTTC. It codes for CASRQGRETQYF.

The chain joins TRBV7-2 to TRBJ2-2; D possibly corresponds to TRBD2 (6 bases). V was cut by 1 base and J by 2 bases, with 8 bases left in between. Germline V gene sequence: CDR1 SGHTA, CDR2 FQGNSA. The CDR3 runs 15 residues. Written as DNA, the CDR3 is TGTGCCAGCAGCTTAGGCGCGGGAAACACCGGGGAGCTGTTTTTT. Its translation: CASSLGAGNTGELFF.

This sequence joins TRBV11-2 and TRBJ2-1; TRBD2 agrees at 11 bases. The germline V gene has CDR1 SGHAT and CDR2 FQNNGV. The CDR3 sequence is 17 residues long. V was clipped by 5 bases and J by 7 bases; unmatched bases: 13. The CDR3 spells CASSKDWTSGLFNEQFF. CDR3 sequence (DNA): TGTGCCAGCAGCAAGGACTGGACTAGCGGGCTTTTTAATGAGCAGTTCTTC.

This chain links TRBV29-1 with TRBJ1-2; D might be TRBD1 (6 bases). Trimming took off 4 bases at V and 8 bases at J, with 11 bases between the two ends. This CDR3 contains 11 residues. Germline-derived CDR1 and CDR2 are SQVTM and ANQGSEA. The CDR3 protein is CSVAGGRGYTF. In DNA form, the CDR3 reads TGCAGCGTTGCCGGGGGGCGAGGCTACACCTTC.

This chain joins TRBV6-5 and TRBJ1-6, with D unclear. The CDR3 sequence is 13 residues long. The germline V gene has CDR1 MNHEY and CDR2 SVGAGI. The germline V and J ends were trimmed by 6 bases and 5 bases, with 8 bases remaining between them. The CDR3 DNA sequence: TGTGCCAGCAGGTCCCTTAATAATTCACCCCTCCACTTT. Amino acid sequence: CASRSLNNSPLHF.

The chain uses TRBV6-5 and TRBJ1-1; 9 bases map to TRBD1. V was clipped by 7 bases and J by 2 bases; unmatched bases: 2. In germline, CDR1 is MNHEY, CDR2 SVGAGI. The CDR3 runs to 13 residues. CDR3 in DNA: TGTGCCAGCAAACAGGGGGCCAACACTGAAGCTTTCTTT. As protein: CASKQGANTEAFF.

The CDR3 loop reads CASRTGTTNEKLFF. CDR3 sequence (DNA): TGCGCCAGCAGGACAGGGACAACTAATGAAAAACTGTTTTTT. This chain joins TRBV5-1 and TRBJ1-4; 7 nucleotides agree with TRBD1. This CDR3 is 14 amino acids long. Unmatched junction bases numbered 1, after V lost 5 bases and J lost 0 bases. The germline V gene has CDR1 SGHRS and CDR2 YFSETQ.

This chain uses TRBV30 with TRBJ1-2, with TRBD1 matching over 7 bases. Germline assignment: CDR1 GTSNPN and CDR2 SVGIG (reference sequence). Trimming took 5 bases from V and 5 from J; bases not matched to a gene: 8. The length of the CDR3 is 13 residues. CDR3 DNA sequence: TGTGCCTGGGTCCCCGGGACAGAATATGGCTACACCTTC. Translation gives CAWVPGTEYGYTF.

The chain has TRBV29-1 and TRBJ2-1, with TRBD2 identical over 10 bases. CDR1 SQVTM and CDR2 ANQGSEA come from the germline V gene. This CDR3 comprises 14 residues. The V gene end was trimmed by 3 bases and the J gene end by 7 bases; junction bases not matched to a gene: 6. The CDR3 loop is CSVDGAGGRNEQFF. CDR3 in DNA: TGCAGCGTTGATGGAGCGGGGGGGCGGAATGAGCAGTTCTTC.

This clone occurred once. This chain connects TRBV11-2 to TRBJ2-3; TRBD2 matches 8 bases. The CDR3 runs 16 residues. Trimming at V came to 5 bases and at J to 0 bases, leaving 7 bases not matched to a gene. From germline, CDR1 is SGHAT and CDR2 FQNNGV. CDR3 loop: CASSHRSGGSTDTQYF. CDR3 in DNA: TGTGCCAGCAGCCATCGGAGCGGGGGCAGCACAGATACGCAGTATTTT.

This chain connects TRBV27 to TRBJ1-1, with a tentative D call TRBD1 (6 bases). V dropped 3 bases and J dropped 6 bases, with 14 bases sitting between them. CDR3 length: 14 amino acids. CDR1 and CDR2 from the germline V gene are MNHEY and SMNVEV (reference sequence). Here the CDR3 reads CASSFHSTGAEAFF. The CDR3 DNA reads TGTGCCAGCAGTTTCCACTCGACAGGCGCTGAAGCTTTCTTT.

The CDR3 is CASSSPGLAFHNEQFF. CDR3 bases: TGTGCCAGCAGCTCACCGGGACTAGCGTTTCACAATGAGCAGTTCTTC. The V call is TRBV5-8, the J call TRBJ2-1; TRBD2 matches 10 bases. The V segment lost 3 bases and the J segment 5 bases; nucleotides outside the gene matches: 8. CDR3 length equals 16 residues. Germline V gene data show CDR1 as SGHTS and CDR2 as YDEGEE. The complete variable domain, with remaining parts taken from reference TRBV5-8 and TRBJ2-1, reads EAGVTQSPTHLIKTRGQQATLRCSPISGHTSVYWYQQALGLGLQFLLWYDEGEERNRGNFPPRFSGRQFPNYSSELNVNALELEDSALYLCASSSPGLAFHNEQFFGPGTRLTVL.

The rearrangement links TRBV19 to TRBJ1-2; 9 positions match TRBD1. The CDR3 loop spans 15 amino acids. Germline trimming cut 4 bases from V and 5 bases from J; bases unmatched to any gene: 8. Germline V gene data show CDR1 as LNHDA and CDR2 as SQIVND (reference sequence). CDR3 in amino acids: CASSTTMTGGYGYTF. CDR3 coding DNA: TGTGCCAGTAGTACCACAATGACAGGGGGATATGGCTACACCTTC. Full variable domain (rest looked up from reference TRBV19 and TRBJ1-2): DGGITQSPKYLFRKEGQNVTLSCEQNLNHDAMYWYRQDPGQGLRLIYYSQIVNDFQKGDIAEGYSVSREKKESFPLTVTSAQKNPTAFYLCASSTTMTGGYGYTFGSGTRLTVV.

The chain couples TRBV2 to TRBJ1-1, with 10 bases fitting TRBD1. Trimming removed 7 bases from V and 8 bases from J; junction bases left unmatched: 10. From germline, CDR1 is SNHLY and CDR2 FYNNEI. This CDR3 contains 14 residues. The CDR3 reads CASTLRQGAREAFF. The CDR3 nucleotides are TGTGCCAGCACCCTCCGACAGGGGGCAAGAGAAGCTTTCTTT.

The rearrangement uses TRBV11-2 and TRBJ2-1, with a tentative D call TRBD2 (6 bases). With 2 bases removed from V and 3 bases from J, the gap between germline ends came to 11 bases. The CDR3 is 15 residues long. Germline loops: CDR1 SGHAT, CDR2 FQNNGV. The DNA of the CDR3 is TGTGCCAGCAGCTTACGCGTGGGAGGCTACAATGAGCAGTTCTTC. Protein: CASSLRVGGYNEQFF.

As DNA, the CDR3 is TGTGCCAGCAGCCAAGATGACGGGGGGCCATTCTACGAGCAGTACTTC. As protein: CASSQDDGGPFYEQYF. The chain links TRBV3-1 (or the pseudogene TRBV3-2) to TRBJ2-7; D possibly corresponds to TRBD2 (7 bases). This CDR3 region has 16 residues. Germline V lookup: CDR1 LGHDT, CDR2 YNNKEL (reference sequence). The V end was cut by 0 bases, the J end by 3 bases, with 15 bases between.

This clone was seen a single time. The V gene is TRBV28, the J gene TRBJ1-5, with a weak D call TRBD1 (6 bases). The CDR3 has 15 amino acids. Deletions cut 7 bases from V and 6 bases from J, with 19 bases between. In germline, CDR1 is MDHEN, CDR2 SYDVKM. CDR3 residues: CASKLRRGAVQPQHF. CDR3 bases: TGTGCCAGCAAGTTAAGACGGGGGGCTGTTCAGCCCCAGCATTTT.

The chain recombines TRBV7-2 with TRBJ1-5; 8 positions agree with TRBD1. V gave up 3 bases and J gave up 4 bases; unmatched junction bases: 5. The germline CDR1 and CDR2 sequences are SGHTA and FQGNSA. This CDR3 spans 15 amino acids. The DNA of the CDR3 is TGTGCCAGCAGCTTTACAGGGGGAACGAATCAGCCCCAGCATTTT. Encoded protein: CASSFTGGTNQPQHF.

The rearrangement links TRBV29-1 to TRBJ1-6, with 8 bases lining up with TRBD1. Germline-derived CDR1 and CDR2 are SQVTM and ANQGSEA. J gave up 9 bases and V 4 bases, and 5 bases lay outside the gene matches. The length of the CDR3 is 13 residues. For the CDR3, the DNA is TGCAGCGTTGGTCCAGGGGGCACTTCACCCCTCCACTTT. Translating it yields CSVGPGGTSPLHF. Drawing the rest from reference TRBV29-1 and TRBJ1-6, the complete variable domain is SAVISQKPSRDICQRGTSLTIQCQVDSQVTMMFWYRQQPGQSLTLIATANQGSEATYESGFVIDKFPISRPNLTFSTLTVSNMSPEDSSIYLCSVGPGGTSPLHFGNGTRLTVT.

The J gene is TRBJ1-1, the V gene TRBV11-2, with no clear D. The V gene lost 0 bases and the J gene lost 3 bases, with 5 bases spanning the gap. The germline CDR1 and CDR2 sequences are SGHAT and FQNNGV. The CDR3 consists of 13 residues. The CDR3 region is CASSLDRDTEAFF. In DNA, the CDR3 is TGTGCCAGCAGCTTAGACCGGGACACTGAAGCTTTCTTT. The full variable domain, its missing parts supplied by reference TRBV11-2 and TRBJ1-1, is EAGVAQSPRYKIIEKRQSVAFWCNPISGHATLYWYQQILGQGPKLLIQFQNNGVVDDSQLPKDRFSAERLKGVDSTLKIQPAKLEDSAVYLCASSLDRDTEAFFGQGTRLTVV.

The chain uses TRBV5-6 and TRBJ2-5; 8 bases fit TRBD1. Germline trimming cut 5 bases from V and 1 base from J; bases unmatched to any gene: 7. CDR1 and CDR2 from the germline V gene are SGHDT and YYEEEE. The CDR3 loop spans 15 amino acids. CDR3 sequence: CASSTRGRFQETQYF. The CDR3 bases are TGTGCCAGCAGTACCAGGGGGCGCTTCCAAGAGACCCAGTACTTC.

The genes are TRBV9 and TRBJ2-2, with 14 bases that match TRBD2. With V trimmed by 2 bases and J by 3 bases, 6 bases remained unmatched. Germline V gives CDR1 SGDLS, CDR2 YYNGEE. The length of the CDR3 is 18 residues. The CDR3 DNA reads TGTGCCAGCAGCGTCGGGACTAGCGGGAGAATGTACACCGGGGAGCTGTTTTTT. Protein sequence: CASSVGTSGRMYTGELFF.

The V call is TRBV5-6, the J call TRBJ2-7; D may be TRBD2 (6 bases). The V end lost 5 bases, the J end lost 3 bases, and 9 bases lay between the germline ends. Germline V CDR1 and CDR2: SGHDT, YYEEEE. CDR3 size: 12 residues. Here the CDR3 reads CASRLADYEQYF. CDR3 nucleotide sequence: TGTGCCAGCAGACTAGCAGACTACGAGCAGTACTTC.